The entry below gives a single T cell receptor beta chain sequence along with its context. Participant age was roughly 18 to 90 years, and participants resided in about two dozen US areas. The junction had 3 bases not matched to a gene; V was cut back by 3 bases and J by 0 bases. The germline gives CDR1 LGHDT, CDR2 YNNKEL (reference sequence). The CDR3 is 15 amino acids. These data are taken from a study of blood T cell repertoires in COVID-19. Study summary: The United States, Italy and Spain were the sources of the acute and convalescent COVID-19 samples. The analysed material was cDNA or gDNA that came from T cells, B-cell-depleted T cells, or PBMCs.

Per the study methods: Amplification with reference gene primers provided the estimates of nucleated cell counts. The assay was immunoSEQ multiplex PCR, and TCRdb's table has in-frame clones only and misses some. V, J and clone size are taken as reported in that table, and D and trimming were inferred from the DNA itself. The sample holds 300,000 to 350,000 clones, roughly 88% seen once. The sequenced sample was PBMCs or T cells enriched from blood (not recorded which). The clonotype originates from a man aged 25 to 45 who had recovered from COVID-19. This rearrangement joins TRBV3-1 (or the pseudogene TRBV3-2) to TRBJ1-1; TRBD1 matches at 8 bases. CDR3 bases: TGTGCCAGCAGCCACAGACAGGGGATGAACACTGAAGCTTTCTTT. It is translated as CASSHRQGMNTEAFF.